The entry below describes one T cell receptor (beta chain). The antigen is undetermined. The record originates from a study of shared clonotypes between healthy human individuals. Study-wide findings and caveats: Sharing across four donors was highest in naive CD4 (around 5%) and lowest in memory CD8 (roughly 0.4%).

Original methodology: Junction-only immunoSEQ sequences carried no quality scores, so filtering differed. Sequenced by immunoSEQ multiplex PCR; TCRdb stores in-frame clones only, minus some. Clone size and the V and J calls come from that table; the DNA yielded D and trimming. Of about 1 million clones detected, approximately 70% appear once; the ten largest clones hold approximately 1.5%. CDR3 length: 14 amino acids. Trimming removed 10 bases from V and 0 bases from J, with 16 bases in between. The V gene's germline CDR1 is MNHNS and CDR2 SASEGT. This sequence originates from a man in his late teens or twenties in good health. What was sequenced was memory CD4+ T cells sorted from blood. Subset meaning: CD45RA-negative fraction. The chain joins TRBV6-1 to TRBJ2-7; D perhaps matches TRBD2 (6 bases). The CDR3 loop is CAIIQGTFSYEQYF. CDR3 coding DNA: TGTGCCATTATACAAGGGACTTTCTCCTACGAGCAGTACTTC.